This T cell receptor beta chain was captured by sequencing in a study of blood T cells in healthy people across ages. Study-level results: Long-lived donors had more naive CD4+ cells and higher diversity than aged donors. Older age coincided with a roughly linear decline in TCR beta diversity per million T cells.

CDR1 LGHNA and CDR2 YNFKEQ come from the germline V gene. The ends lost 3 bases at V and 1 base at J; junction bases unmatched: 9. This CDR3 region has 17 residues. Drawn from each donor were roughly 10 milliliters of peripheral blood. The use of a sample-barcoded 5' primer and a J-beta primer mix characterized a second PCR of about 7 to 12 cycles. Each cDNA molecule was tagged by a template-switch adaptor with 12 random nucleotides. TCRdb recomputed calls from the 5' RACE reads with MiXCR, one row per CDR3 protein. The sample has roughly 800,000 distinct CDR3 sequences, 58% seen once. Notes on this clonotype: Its antigen remains unidentified.

The sample consisted of blood. This receptor was identified in a man aged 25 to 45 in good health. This sequence joins TRBV4-2 and TRBJ2-7; 10 positions match TRBD1. DNA for the CDR3: TGTGCCAGCAGCCACGTCGGGACAGGGGTCGTTTCCTACGAGCAGTACTTC. Amino acid sequence: CASSHVGTGVVSYEQYF.